A selection of T cell receptor beta chains follows, all from one sample in a study of shared clonotypes between healthy human individuals. This table comes from immunoSEQ multiplex PCR, and its TCRdb copy is limited to in-frame clones, with some not included. The table has 1,400,000 or so clones, 98% seen once. Source material: naive CD4+ T cells sorted from blood. The source is a young man in good health. CDR3s include the opening cysteine and the closing phenylalanine or tryptophan. Fields, in order: clone size, V gene, D gene, J gene, CDR3 protein, CDR3 DNA. D genes are given only for firm matches. The size field is filled for only some rows; it gives once, few, many or a size class.

size: .
V: TRBV6-1
D: .
J: TRBJ1-1
CDR3: CASSGDWQNTEAFF
DNA: TGTGCCAGCAGTGGGGATTGGCAGAACACTGAAGCTTTCTTT

size: once
V: TRBV11-2
D: .
J: TRBJ1-5
CDR3: CASSLVGGNQPQHF
DNA: TGTGCCAGCAGCTTAGTTGGGGGCAATCAGCCCCAGCATTTT

size: .
V: TRBV5-5
D: .
J: TRBJ1-1
CDR3: CASSWISEAFF
DNA: TGTGCCAGCAGCTGGATATCGGAGGCTTTCTTT

size: .
V: TRBV18
D: .
J: TRBJ1-4
CDR3: CASSPPRRSNEKLFF
DNA: TGTGCCAGCTCACCACCGCGCCGGTCTAATGAAAAACTGTTTTTT

size: .
V: TRBV28
D: TRBD1
J: TRBJ1-4
CDR3: CASSSGQGYEKLFF
DNA: TGTGCCAGCAGTTCGGGACAGGGTTATGAAAAACTGTTTTTT

size: .
V: TRBV14
D: .
J: TRBJ1-4
CDR3: CASSQSRTVGEKLFF
DNA: TGTGCCAGCAGCCAGTCCAGGACAGTGGGTGAAAAACTGTTTTTT

size: .
V: TRBV12-1
D: .
J: TRBJ1-2
CDR3: CASSFREIGDGYTF
DNA: TGTGCCAGCAGCTTTCGGGAGATAGGGGATGGCTACACCTTC

size: .
V: TRBV9
D: TRBD2
J: TRBJ2-1
CDR3: CASSVELESGEYNEQFF
DNA: TGTGCCAGCAGCGTAGAGTTGGAGAGCGGGGAATACAATGAGCAGTTCTTC

size: .
V: TRBV7-6
D: .
J: TRBJ1-1
CDR3: CASRPTGTMNTEAFF
DNA: TGTGCCAGCAGACCCACAGGGACGATGAATACTGAAGCTTTCTTT

size: few
V: TRBV18
D: .
J: TRBJ2-5
CDR3: CASSPRDQETQYF
DNA: TGTGCCAGCTCACCAAGGGATCAAGAGACCCAGTACTTC

size: .
V: TRBV7-2
D: .
J: TRBJ2-1
CDR3: CASSRGFSSYNEQFF
DNA: TGTGCCAGCAGCCGGGGTTTTAGCTCCTACAATGAGCAGTTCTTC

size: .
V: TRBV7-9
D: TRBD1
J: TRBJ2-1
CDR3: CASSSGQGRTYNEQFF
DNA: TGTGCCAGCAGCTCAGGACAGGGTAGAACATACAATGAGCAGTTCTTC

size: .
V: TRBV5-1
D: TRBD2
J: TRBJ2-5
CDR3: CASSRQSGTRSSPETQYF
DNA: TGCGCCAGCAGCCGCCAGAGCGGGACTAGGAGTAGTCCTGAGACCCAGTACTTC

size: .
V: TRBV11-2
D: TRBD1
J: TRBJ1-1
CDR3: CASSLGRTGLNTEAFF
DNA: TGTGCCAGCAGCTTAGGGCGGACAGGGCTCAACACTGAAGCTTTCTTT

size: .
V: TRBV18
D: .
J: TRBJ1-4
CDR3: CASLGRLEEKLFF
DNA: TGTGCCAGCCTGGGACGGCTGGAGGAAAAACTGTTTTTT

size: .
V: TRBV27
D: .
J: TRBJ2-7
CDR3: CASSPTSSYEQYF
DNA: TGTGCCAGCAGTCCTACTAGCTCCTACGAGCAGTACTTC

size: .
V: TRBV20-1
D: TRBD1
J: TRBJ2-3
CDR3: CSARDRDRQYF
DNA: TGCAGTGCTAGAGATCGGGACAGACAGTATTTT

size: .
V: TRBV5-1
D: .
J: TRBJ1-1
CDR3: CASSFAEGTEAFF
DNA: TGCGCCAGCAGCTTTGCCGAGGGGACTGAAGCTTTCTTT

size: .
V: TRBV5-6
D: .
J: TRBJ1-5
CDR3: CASSLSSGPQHF
DNA: TGTGCCAGCAGCTTGTCGTCAGGGCCCCAGCATTTT

size: .
V: TRBV2
D: TRBD2
J: TRBJ2-5
CDR3: CASSEGDYQETQYF
DNA: TGTGCCAGCAGTGAAGGGGACTATCAAGAGACCCAGTACTTC

size: .
V: TRBV23-1
D: .
J: TRBJ1-4
CDR3: CASSEGRTNEKLFF
DNA: TGCGCCAGCAGTGAGGGCCGAACTAATGAAAAACTGTTTTTT

size: .
V: TRBV7-8
D: .
J: TRBJ2-7
CDR3: CASSFNRFYEQYF
DNA: TGTGCCAGCAGCTTTAACCGTTTCTACGAGCAGTACTTC